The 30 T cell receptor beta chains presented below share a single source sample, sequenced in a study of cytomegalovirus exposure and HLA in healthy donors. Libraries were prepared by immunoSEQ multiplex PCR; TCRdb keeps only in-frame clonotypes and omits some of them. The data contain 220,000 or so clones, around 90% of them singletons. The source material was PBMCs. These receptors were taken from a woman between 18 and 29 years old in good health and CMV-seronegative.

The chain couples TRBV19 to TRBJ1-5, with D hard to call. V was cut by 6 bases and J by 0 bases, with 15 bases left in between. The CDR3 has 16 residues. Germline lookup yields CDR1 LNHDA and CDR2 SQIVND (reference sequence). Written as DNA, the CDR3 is TGTGCCAGTAGCAGCAATTATTGGAGTAGCAATCAGCCCCAGCATTTT. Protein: CASSSNYWSSNQPQHF.

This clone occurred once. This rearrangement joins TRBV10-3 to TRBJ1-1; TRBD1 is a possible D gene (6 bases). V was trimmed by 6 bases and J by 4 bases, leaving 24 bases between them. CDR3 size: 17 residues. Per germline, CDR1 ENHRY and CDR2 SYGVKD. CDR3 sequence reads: CAIRRDGFRGATTEAFF. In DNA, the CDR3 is TGTGCCATCAGGCGCGACGGTTTCCGGGGGGCGACCACTGAAGCTTTCTTT.

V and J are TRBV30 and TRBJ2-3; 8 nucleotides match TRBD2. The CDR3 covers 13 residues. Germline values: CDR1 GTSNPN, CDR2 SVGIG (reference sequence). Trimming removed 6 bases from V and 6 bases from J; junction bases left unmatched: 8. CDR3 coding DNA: TGTGCCTGTCCCAGCGGGAGTGGTGATACGCAGTATTTT. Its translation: CACPSGSGDTQYF.

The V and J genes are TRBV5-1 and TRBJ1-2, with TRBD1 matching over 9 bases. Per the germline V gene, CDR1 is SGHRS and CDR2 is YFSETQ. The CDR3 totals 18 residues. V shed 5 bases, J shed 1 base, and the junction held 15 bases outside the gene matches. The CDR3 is CASRTNGPPTGGNYGYTF. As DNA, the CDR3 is TGCGCCAGCAGGACCAACGGACCCCCGACAGGGGGTAACTATGGCTACACCTTC.

The CDR3 reads CASIVSSGGDSYEQYF. The CDR3 DNA follows: TGCGCCAGCATCGTATCCAGCGGGGGGGACTCCTACGAGCAGTACTTC. The chain is built from TRBV5-1 and TRBJ2-7; 10 positions agree with TRBD2. The V segment lost 6 bases and the J segment 0 bases; nucleotides outside the gene matches: 9. From germline, CDR1 is SGHRS and CDR2 YFSETQ. This CDR3 contains 16 residues.

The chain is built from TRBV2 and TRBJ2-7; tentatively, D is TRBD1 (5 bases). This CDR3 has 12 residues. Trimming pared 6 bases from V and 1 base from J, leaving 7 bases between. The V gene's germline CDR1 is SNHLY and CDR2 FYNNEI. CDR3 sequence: CASRQDSYEQYF. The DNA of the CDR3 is TGTGCCAGCAGACAGGATTCCTACGAGCAGTACTTC.

The CDR3 spells CATTGFYSYEQYF. In nucleotides, the CDR3 is TGTGCCACGACAGGGTTTTATTCCTACGAGCAGTACTTC. The genes are TRBV19 and TRBJ2-7; TRBD1 matches at 7 bases. The trim removed 10 bases at V and 1 base at J, leaving 7 bases unmatched. Germline CDR1 and CDR2: LNHDA and SQIVND (reference sequence). The CDR3 is made up of 13 amino acids.

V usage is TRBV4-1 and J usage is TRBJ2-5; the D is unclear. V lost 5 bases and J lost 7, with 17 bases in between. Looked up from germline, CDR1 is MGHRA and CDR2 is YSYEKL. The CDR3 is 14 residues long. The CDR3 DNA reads TGCGCCAGCAGCACCTCTGTCCAGGCCGGGACCCAGTACTTC. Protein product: CASSTSVQAGTQYF.

The CDR3: CASSLEVASYEQYF. CDR3 nucleotide sequence: TGTGCCAGCAGCTTGGAGGTAGCCTCCTACGAGCAGTACTTC. This rearrangement joins TRBV5-4 to TRBJ2-7; D ambiguous. The CDR3 consists of 14 residues. Trimming took off 0 bases at V and 0 bases at J, with 7 bases between the two ends. Germline CDR1 reads SGHNT; CDR2 reads YYREEE (reference sequence).

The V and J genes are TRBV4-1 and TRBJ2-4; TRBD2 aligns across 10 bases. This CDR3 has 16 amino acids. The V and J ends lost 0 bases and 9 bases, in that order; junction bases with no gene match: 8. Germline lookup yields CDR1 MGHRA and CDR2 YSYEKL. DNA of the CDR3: TGCGCCAGCAGCCAAGAGGCCGGGACTAGCGATTCCATTCAGTACTTC. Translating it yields CASSQEAGTSDSIQYF.

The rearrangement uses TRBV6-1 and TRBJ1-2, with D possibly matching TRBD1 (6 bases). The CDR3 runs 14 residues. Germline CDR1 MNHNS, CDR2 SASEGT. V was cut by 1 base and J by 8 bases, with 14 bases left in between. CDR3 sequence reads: CASSEGQAARGYTF. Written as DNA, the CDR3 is TGTGCCAGCAGTGAAGGACAGGCTGCGCGGGGCTACACCTTC.

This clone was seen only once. The CDR3 loop is CASSLGSGVGEQYF. The CDR3 nucleotides read TGTGCCAGCAGCTTAGGATCGGGAGTTGGTGAGCAGTACTTC. The chain combines TRBV7-7 with TRBJ2-7; D may be TRBD2 (6 bases). Germline V lookup: CDR1 SSHAT, CDR2 FNYEAQ (reference sequence). The CDR3 sequence is 14 residues long. Between the trimmed V and J ends, which lost 1 base and 7 bases, there was a span of 14 bases.

The CDR3 DNA follows: TGTGCCAGCAGCTGGTCTACCGACAAGTTCTTC. The encoded protein is CASSWSTDKFF. The V and J genes are TRBV11-2 and TRBJ2-1; D ambiguous. Between the trimmed V and J ends, which lost 4 bases and 14 bases, there was a span of 12 bases. Germline V gives CDR1 SGHAT, CDR2 FQNNGV. CDR3 length: 11 amino acids.

CDR3 sequence: CASRTTPGGDNEKLFF. In DNA, the CDR3 is TGCGCCAGCAGAACCACCCCAGGGGGCGATAATGAAAAACTGTTTTTT. The chain joins TRBV10-2 to TRBJ1-4; TRBD1 aligns across 8 bases. Germline CDR1 and CDR2: WSHSY and SAAADI. The V gene end was trimmed by 6 bases and the J gene end by 4 bases; junction bases not matched to a gene: 10. The CDR3 is 16 amino acids.

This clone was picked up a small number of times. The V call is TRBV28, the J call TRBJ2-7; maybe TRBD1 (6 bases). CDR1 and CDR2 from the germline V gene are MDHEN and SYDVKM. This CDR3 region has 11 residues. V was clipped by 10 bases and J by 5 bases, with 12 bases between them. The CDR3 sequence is CATNYRDEQYF. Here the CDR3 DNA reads TGTGCCACCAACTACAGGGACGAGCAGTACTTC. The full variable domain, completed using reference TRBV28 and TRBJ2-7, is DVKVTQSSRYLVKRTGEKVFLECVQDMDHENMFWYRQDPGLGLRLIYFSYDVKMKEKGDIPEGYSVSREKKERFSLILESASTNQTSMYLCATNYRDEQYFGPGTRLTVT.

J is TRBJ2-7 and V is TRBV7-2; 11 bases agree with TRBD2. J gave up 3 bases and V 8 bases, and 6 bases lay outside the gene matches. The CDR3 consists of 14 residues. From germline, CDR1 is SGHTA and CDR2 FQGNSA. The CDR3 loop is CASGLAGGVYEQYF. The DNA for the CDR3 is TGTGCCAGCGGATTAGCGGGAGGGGTCTACGAGCAGTACTTC.

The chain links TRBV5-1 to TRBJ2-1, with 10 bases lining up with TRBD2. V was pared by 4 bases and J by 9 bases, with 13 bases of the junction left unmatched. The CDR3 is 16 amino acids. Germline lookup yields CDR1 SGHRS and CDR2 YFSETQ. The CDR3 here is CASSTDLAGVWGEQFF. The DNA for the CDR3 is TGCGCCAGCAGCACCGATCTAGCGGGAGTATGGGGTGAGCAGTTCTTC.

DNA for the CDR3: TGTGCCAGCAGTGATGGCAGGGCCCCCTACAATGAGCAGTTCTTC. It specifies CASSDGRAPYNEQFF. The V and J genes are TRBV6-1 and TRBJ2-1; a possible D gene is TRBD1 (5 bases). Trimming cost V 3 bases and J 2 bases, with 11 bases left between them. This CDR3 is built from 15 residues. Germline V gene data show CDR1 as MNHNS and CDR2 as SASEGT.

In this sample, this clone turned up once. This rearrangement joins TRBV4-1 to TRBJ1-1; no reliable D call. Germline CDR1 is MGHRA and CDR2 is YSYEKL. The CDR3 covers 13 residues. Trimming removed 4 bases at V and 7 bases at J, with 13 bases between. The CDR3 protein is CASSPSGRNEAFF. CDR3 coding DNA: TGCGCCAGCAGCCCATCCGGGAGGAATGAAGCTTTCTTT.

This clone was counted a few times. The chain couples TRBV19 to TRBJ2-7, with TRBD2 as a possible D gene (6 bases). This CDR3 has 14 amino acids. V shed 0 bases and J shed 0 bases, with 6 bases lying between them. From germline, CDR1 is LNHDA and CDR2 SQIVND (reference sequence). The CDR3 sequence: CASSIDGSSYEQYF. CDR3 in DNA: TGTGCCAGTAGTATAGACGGGAGCTCCTACGAGCAGTACTTC. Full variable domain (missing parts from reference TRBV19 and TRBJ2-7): DGGITQSPKYLFRKEGQNVTLSCEQNLNHDAMYWYRQDPGQGLRLIYYSQIVNDFQKGDIAEGYSVSREKKESFPLTVTSAQKNPTAFYLCASSIDGSSYEQYFGPGTRLTVT.

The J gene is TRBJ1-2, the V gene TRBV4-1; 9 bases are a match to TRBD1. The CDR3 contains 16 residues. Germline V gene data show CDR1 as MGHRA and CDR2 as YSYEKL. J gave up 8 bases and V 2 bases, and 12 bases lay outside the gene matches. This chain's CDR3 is CASSQSDRGRVYGYTF. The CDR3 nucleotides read TGCGCCAGCAGCCAATCGGACAGGGGCCGGGTATACGGCTACACCTTC.

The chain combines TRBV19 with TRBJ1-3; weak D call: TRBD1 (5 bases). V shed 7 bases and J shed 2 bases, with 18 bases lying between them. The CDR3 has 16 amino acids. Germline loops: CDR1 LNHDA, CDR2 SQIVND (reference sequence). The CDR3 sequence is CASTPVQRGAGNTIYF. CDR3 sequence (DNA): TGTGCCAGTACCCCCGTGCAGCGGGGGGCTGGAAACACCATATATTTT.

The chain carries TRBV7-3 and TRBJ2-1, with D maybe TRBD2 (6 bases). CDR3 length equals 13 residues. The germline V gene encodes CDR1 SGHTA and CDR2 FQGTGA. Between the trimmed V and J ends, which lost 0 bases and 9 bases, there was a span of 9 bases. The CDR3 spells CASSLTTSSEQFF. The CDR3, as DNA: TGTGCCAGCAGCTTAACAACTAGCAGTGAGCAGTTCTTC.

Here the CDR3 reads CASSQEGFQGVKTEAFF. CDR3 nucleotides: TGTGCCAGCAGCCAAGAAGGGTTCCAGGGCGTAAAGACTGAAGCTTTCTTT. The V gene is TRBV14, the J gene TRBJ1-1; the D gene is possibly TRBD1 (5 bases). There are 17 residues in the CDR3. Germline V gene data show CDR1 as SGHDN and CDR2 as FVKESK. Deletions cut 0 bases from V and 5 bases from J, with 19 bases between.

The CDR3 sequence is CAAGQGRRNTIYF. The DNA for the CDR3 is TGTGCCGCCGGACAGGGCAGGAGAAACACCATATATTTT. This chain uses TRBV28 with TRBJ1-3, with 8 bases aligning to TRBD1. Germline assignment: CDR1 MDHEN and CDR2 SYDVKM. This CDR3 has 13 amino acids. V lost 11 bases to trimming and J lost 5 bases; unmatched junction nucleotides: 8. Filled out from reference TRBV28 and TRBJ1-3, the complete variable domain reads DVKVTQSSRYLVKRTGEKVFLECVQDMDHENMFWYRQDPGLGLRLIYFSYDVKMKEKGDIPEGYSVSREKKERFSLILESASTNQTSMYLCAAGQGRRNTIYFGEGSWLTVV.

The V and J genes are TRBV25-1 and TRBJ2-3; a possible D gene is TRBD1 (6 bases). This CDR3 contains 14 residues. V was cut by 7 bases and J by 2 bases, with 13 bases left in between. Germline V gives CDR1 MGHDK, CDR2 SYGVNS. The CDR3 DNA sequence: TGTGCCAGCAACAGGGCTCTGTCCACAGATACGCAGTATTTT. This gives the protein CASNRALSTDTQYF.

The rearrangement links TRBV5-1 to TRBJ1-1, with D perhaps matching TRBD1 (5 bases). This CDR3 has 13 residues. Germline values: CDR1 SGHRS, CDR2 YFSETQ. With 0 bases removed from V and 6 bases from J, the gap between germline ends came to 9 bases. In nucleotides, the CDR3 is TGCGCCAGCAGCTTGGAACAGACAGCTGAAGCTTTCTTT. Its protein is CASSLEQTAEAFF.

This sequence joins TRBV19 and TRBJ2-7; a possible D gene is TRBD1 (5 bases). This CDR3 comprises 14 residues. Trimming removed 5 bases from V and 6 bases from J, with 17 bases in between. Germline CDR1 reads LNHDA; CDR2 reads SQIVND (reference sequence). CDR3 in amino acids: CASSPQGRPLEQYF. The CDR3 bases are TGTGCCAGTAGTCCCCAGGGAAGGCCGCTCGAGCAGTACTTC. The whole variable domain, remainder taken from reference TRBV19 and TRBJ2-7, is DGGITQSPKYLFRKEGQNVTLSCEQNLNHDAMYWYRQDPGQGLRLIYYSQIVNDFQKGDIAEGYSVSREKKESFPLTVTSAQKNPTAFYLCASSPQGRPLEQYFGPGTRLTVT.

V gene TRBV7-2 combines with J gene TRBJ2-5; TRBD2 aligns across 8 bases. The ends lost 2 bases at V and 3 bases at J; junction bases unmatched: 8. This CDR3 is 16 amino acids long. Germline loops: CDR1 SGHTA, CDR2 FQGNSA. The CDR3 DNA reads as TGTGCCAGCAGCTTATCCAGCGGAGCGGGGGAAGAGACCCAGTACTTC. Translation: CASSLSSGAGEETQYF.

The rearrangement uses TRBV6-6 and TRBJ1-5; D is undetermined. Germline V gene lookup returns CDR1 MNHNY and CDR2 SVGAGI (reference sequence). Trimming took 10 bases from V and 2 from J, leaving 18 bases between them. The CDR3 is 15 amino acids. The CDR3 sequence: CATEPPVKGNQPQHF. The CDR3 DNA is TGTGCCACGGAGCCACCAGTCAAAGGCAATCAGCCCCAGCATTTT.